This T cell receptor (beta chain) is drawn from a study of OX40 agonist ivuxolimab in advanced cancers. Background on the study: Hepatocellular carcinoma, melanoma, renal cell or head and neck cancer occurred in dose-escalation patients. Prior anti-PD-1, anti-PD-L1 or anti-CTLA-4 therapy was allowed; 40% to 50% had some. The study's findings and limits: More expanded clones were seen, on average, in CD8+ T cells than in CD4+.

Here immunoSEQ multiplex PCR was the method, and the copy in TCRdb shows in-frame clones only, minus some. The sample consists of tens of thousands of clones, approximately 84% of them appearing once. Samples were taken at baseline and on day 1 of cycles 4 and 7. The germline V gene encodes CDR1 SGHTA and CDR2 FQGNSA. The trim removed 5 bases at V and 3 bases at J, leaving 2 bases unmatched. The CDR3 runs 13 residues. Comment on this clone: Its cognate antigen is unknown.

J is TRBJ1-1 and V is TRBV7-2, with 8 bases aligning to TRBD1. This TCR was sampled from an adult with an advanced solid tumor such as melanoma, head and neck, liver or kidney cancer. The sequencing here drew on CD4+ or CD8+ T cells sorted from blood, taken in a trial of the OX40 agonist ivuxolimab. This chain's CDR3 is CASSLQGDTEAFF. In DNA, the CDR3 is TGTGCCAGCAGCCTACAGGGGGACACTGAAGCTTTCTTT.